Sequencing of this TCR beta chain was carried out in a study of identical twins. Study observations and caveats: In monozygotic twins, models underestimated the sharing of out-of-frame TCR alpha.

This clonotype showed up many times. The antigen is undetermined. Germline V lookup: CDR1 MNHNS, CDR2 SASEGT. V lost 6 bases and J 8 bases, leaving 19 bases between the germline ends. The CDR3 is 15 amino acids. TCRdb re-called the 5' RACE reads with MiXCR, one entry per CDR3 protein. The table shows about 810,000 distinct CDR3 sequences, with more than 9% occurring only once. These data also formed part of another study, on yellow fever vaccine responses in identical twins.

The sequence was collected from a woman in her late teens or twenties in good health. The gene calls are TRBV6-1 and TRBJ1-4; D remains unclear. Sequencing was done on a sample of PBMCs. CDR3: CASRGLSAGVEKLFF. CDR3 nucleotide sequence: TGTGCCAGCAGGGGTCTGAGTGCGGGTGTAGAAAAACTGTTTTTT.